Listed below are T cell receptor beta chains from one sample, sequenced in a study of cytomegalovirus exposure and HLA in healthy donors. Libraries were prepared by immunoSEQ multiplex PCR; TCRdb keeps only in-frame clonotypes and omits some of them. The sample has about 180,000 clones, 77% seen once. Specimen: PBMCs. These TCRs come from a man younger than 35 in good health and CMV-seronegative. The CDR3 runs from the conserved cysteine through the conserved F or W. Fields, in order: CDR3 length, D gene, V gene, CDR3 protein. The D gene is left open where the match is weak.

>14|-|TRBV7-6
CASSAQEGGYEQYF
>14|TRBD1|TRBV25-1
CASSDPGQGSEQYF
>15|TRBD2|TRBV7-9
CASIPGGGRTGELFF
>16|-|TRBV6-6
CAGSFTGSVGNQPQHF
>17|TRBD1|TRBV11-3
CASSAFPGQGANTEAFF
>13|TRBD1|TRBV6-5
CASSPSDRGEQYF
>14|-|TRBV6-6
CASRTGGANQPQHF
>11|-|TRBV11-2
CASSPGETQYF
>18|-|TRBV12-2
CASRLAALDRRSNYGYTF
>15|TRBD2|TRBV25-1
CASSESSGLYNEQFF
>15|-|TRBV5-1
CASSPGQTNTGELFF
>19|-|TRBV5-1
CASSLGRFGQLSSGNTIYF
>14|-|TRBV5-4
CASSLAGYNSPLHF
>15|TRBD2|TRBV6-6
CASSYSNGEGYEQYF
>16|TRBD2|TRBV7-2
CASSLDGGRVTDTQYF
>16|-|TRBV19
CASNTGKWLLNTEAFF
>12|-|TRBV30
CAWSGRGYEQYF
>15|-|TRBV6-5
CASSPTVPVWDEQFF
>16|TRBD1|TRBV4-3
CASSQALTAGGYGYTF
>15|-|TRBV28
CASSLDPGSSYEQYF
>15|TRBD1|TRBV19
CASSTRQGAPGEQYF
>16|-|TRBV30
CAWSAHYIANTGELFF
>13|-|TRBV18
CASSPKTTGELFF
>14|-|TRBV6-5
CASSYSYLYNEQFF
>12|TRBD2|TRBV6-6
CASSYDRGGRYF
>15|TRBD2|TRBV2
CASSDWLAGGYEQYF
>14|-|TRBV10-3
CAISEGGANEKLFF
>15|TRBD2|TRBV6-6
CASSYSGTSVYEQYF
>20|TRBD2|TRBV9
CASSGRLAGGTSPGANVLTF
>16|TRBD2|TRBV4-3
CASSRTAGESGNEQFF
>13|-|TRBV7-2
CASSLETVNEQFF
>14|TRBD1|TRBV6-1
CASSDSGTGAEQYF
>12|-|TRBV30
CAWSVGTLGYTF
>16|TRBD1|TRBV7-2
CASSKRTGGSVYGYTF
>14|-|TRBV7-3
CASSSQGWDNEQFF
>15|-|TRBV11-3
CASSLGTATNYGYTF
>12|-|TRBV2
CASSDRQETQYF
>15|-|TRBV7-3
CASSSTGSSTDTQYF
>15|-|TRBV4-3
CASSQETGGFYGYTF
>16|-|TRBV7-9
CSSSLVSTRVTSPLHF
>13|-|TRBV6-6
CASSDGVYTEAFF
>14|-|TRBV9
CASSIYRDTGELFF
>14|TRBD1|TRBV19
CASSGQVGNYEQYF
>14|TRBD1|TRBV30
CACTPGQGWTEAFF
>17|-|TRBV28
CASSSPFEGPSTDTQYF
>13|-|TRBV19
CASSPRRAGELFF
>12|-|TRBV25-1
CASSASSYEQYF
>15|TRBD2|TRBV5-4
CASSRSGRRTDTQYF
>18|TRBD1|TRBV4-1
CASSQDGGTGAYNSPLHF
>13|TRBD1|TRBV19
CATGGWGYTEAFF
>13|TRBD1|TRBV6-5
CASRTGQGNTIYF
>16|-|TRBV5-6
CASSGGVRRSPCGYTF
>17|TRBD2|TRBV4-3
CASSQVLGSGGANNQYF
>15|TRBD1|TRBV19
CATRPGTGGNQPQHF
>15|TRBD2|TRBV6-1
CASSATAGARETQYF
>16|TRBD2|TRBV5-4
CASSLVASGGSVEQFF
>15|-|TRBV2
CASSEEWRNSYEQYF
>13|-|TRBV2
CAGSDSFSYEQYF
>17|TRBD1|TRBV4-3
CASSQEEWQGGTDTQYF